This T cell receptor beta chain derives from a study of immune cell composition in non-small cell lung cancer (dated by TCRdb to about 2017). In terms of the full investigation: Histologic subtype was assigned using H&E plus p63, CK5, Napsin A and TTF-1 immunohistochemistry, mainly lung adenocarcinoma or squamous cell carcinoma. Using Adaptive Biotechnologies, the researchers ran TCR-beta sequencing on about 32 paired NSCLC tumour and non-adjacent lung specimens, along with roughly 25 tumour-only specimens. In supplementary cohort #1, which comprised more than 8 lung adenocarcinoma cases, paired tumour/lung TCR-beta sequencing was performed and TIL populations were generated so that tumour reactivity could be assessed. The subtype comparisons left out four tumour specimens with TCR-beta data because those specimens were rare histological subtypes. The paper's findings and limits, for the study overall: The reactivity cohort was only around 9 cases, and tumour-reactive clones were not shown to share sequences with the dominant in vivo tumour-associated clones. Across about nine adenocarcinoma cases, TIL tumour reactivity correlated strongly with maximal tumour-associated clone frequency but not with overall clonality. Lung squamous cell carcinoma tumours had significantly higher Top 10 clone scores and productive clonality than lung adenocarcinoma tumours. No significant correlation was found between tumour TCR-beta clonality and smoking pack-years. Nearly half of NSCLC cases had tumour-associated clones >0.5%, found in 30% to 35% of adenocarcinomas compared with 75% to 85% of squamous carcinomas.

Comments on this clone: No antigen is known for it. Base quality data are lacking; no much larger clone is found one base away.

A two-step multiplex PCR was used to amplify TCR-beta CDR3 regions from genomic DNA, and Illumina-compatible adaptors were added in the second step. As a commercial immunoSEQ service, TCR-beta immunosequencing was carried out on an Illumina platform. Turning to the authors' computational methods: Repertoires were summarised as Top 10 Clones, the percentage of T-cell templates from the ten most frequent sequences, and productive clonality. Values of productive clonality ranged from 0 to 1, with a monoclonal population indicated by a value of 1. Tumour-associated clones, identified using log10 scatter plots, were defined as sequences that made up at least 0.1% of tumour T-cell templates and were not found in the matched non-adjacent lung. Two-group comparisons used Student's t-tests, stages used ANOVA, and relationships used linear regression, analysed in GraphPad Prism7 and R. TCRdb retrieved this table from immuneACCESS and kept in-frame rearrangements only. Not all clones are present; in checked studies, unresolved V genes account for under half, and no reason is known for the remainder. The DNA was the basis for D and trimming; V, J and clone size are from that table. The sample includes 8,000 or so clones, with just under 80% observed a single time. Of the sample, 9.5% to 15% falls within the top ten clones.

Genomic DNA was isolated with the QIAamp DNA kit from frozen aliquots of single-cell suspensions that had not been sorted. Surgically resected non-small cell lung cancer tissue was used for the tumour samples. Tissues arrived within 2 hours of resection and were immediately processed into single-cell suspensions. Tissue was broken up mechanically, digested enzymatically with DNase I, collagenase I and hyaluronidase for under 35 minutes at 37 degrees C, and then filtered and RBC-lysed. CDR1 is given as MNHEY and CDR2 as SMNVEV, both from the germline V gene (reference sequence). Counted from cysteine to phenylalanine, this CDR3 has 15 amino acids. CDR3 DNA only is kept here, 45 bases in frame from base 1. V drops 10 bases and J drops 2 bases, leaving 17 bases in between.

The V and J segments used are TRBV27 and TRBJ2-2; perhaps TRBD2 is the D gene, with 7 bases matching. This sequence was found in a human donor with non-small cell lung cancer. Sequencing was performed on lung tumor tissue. This receptor carries the CDR3 CATRRGGSNTGELFF. The DNA sequence is as follows: TGTGCCACCAGGAGGGGGGGATCTAACACCGGGGAGCTGTTTTTT.